The next 18 T cell receptor beta chains were all read from a single sample in a study of CD8+CD57+ T cells in acquired aplastic anemia. Genomic DNA provided the template from which TCR beta VDJ and CDR3 profiles were obtained. TCRdb ran MiXCR on the reads and lists one entry per CDR3 protein. Counted here are about 210,000 distinct CDR3 sequences, 34% occurring once; the ten biggest clones make up approximately 1.2%. Sequenced: sorted CD4+, CD8+, or CD8+CD57+ T cells (not recorded which) from PBMCs. The receptor source for this set is a human donor in good health, serving as a control.

CDR3 residues: CASSPVSSGTSNEQFF. CDR3 bases: TGCGCCAGCAGCCCCGTAAGTAGCGGGACCTCCAATGAGCAGTTCTTC. The rearrangement links TRBV4-1 to TRBJ2-1; 8 nucleotides line up with TRBD2. The CDR3 loop spans 16 amino acids. Germline CDR1 MGHRA, CDR2 YSYEKL. V gave up 4 bases and J gave up 6 bases; unmatched junction bases: 11.

This clonotype was picked up many times. The chain employs TRBV12-3 or TRBV12-4 and TRBJ1-6; TRBD1 matches 7 bases. Losses at the gene ends were 8 bases for V and 8 bases for J; bases not matched to a gene: 12. This CDR3 is 15 amino acids long. The CDR3 reads CASSPGRGLYSPLHF. CDR3 coding DNA: TGTGCCAGCTCCCCGGGCAGGGGGTTATATTCACCCCTCCACTTT.

V gene TRBV15 combines with J gene TRBJ2-7, with TRBD1 identical over 9 bases. V lost 1 base and J lost 1; bases outside the gene matches: 2. Germline V gene lookup returns CDR1 LNHNV and CDR2 YYDKDF (reference sequence). CDR3 length equals 15 residues. For the CDR3, the DNA is TGTGCCACCAGCAGAGGGACAGGGGTGTCCTACGAGCAGTACTTC. This gives the protein CATSRGTGVSYEQYF.

The rearrangement uses TRBV2 and TRBJ1-5; the D gene is possibly TRBD1 (5 bases). The germline V gene has CDR1 SNHLY and CDR2 FYNNEI. The CDR3 is 12 amino acids. The V end lost 6 bases, the J end lost 7 bases, and 10 bases lay between the germline ends. CDR3 sequence (DNA): TGTGCCAGCAGCGAGGGGCCCCAGCCCCAGCATTTT. Its protein is CASSEGPQPQHF.

V usage is TRBV19 and J usage is TRBJ2-7, with D possibly matching TRBD1 (6 bases). The germline V gene encodes CDR1 LNHDA and CDR2 SQIVND (reference sequence). The CDR3 runs 13 residues. Trimming pared 3 bases from V and 5 bases from J, leaving 11 bases between. The CDR3 sequence: CASSIWGLDEQYF. Written as DNA, the CDR3 is TGTGCCAGTAGTATCTGGGGGCTGGACGAGCAGTACTTC.

As to this clonotype: Germline and junction disagree at one end, which may indicate a read error. The V call is TRBV29-1, the J call TRBJ2-1; D possibly corresponds to TRBD2 (5 bases). Germline V gives CDR1 SQVTM, CDR2 ANQGSEA. This CDR3 region has 10 residues. CDR3 bases: TGCAGCGTCCGGGAAGTTAAGCAGCTCTTC. Amino acids: CSVREVKQLF.

This clonotype was recorded at least ten times. J is TRBJ2-7 and V is TRBV5-4; D could derive from TRBD1 or TRBD2 (6 bases each). From germline, CDR1 is SGHNT and CDR2 YYREEE (reference sequence). The ends were cut back, 4 bases at V and 4 bases at J, with 15 bases in the middle. The CDR3 is 14 amino acids. The CDR3: CASSNLGGQYEQYF. Written as DNA, the CDR3 is TGTGCCAGCAGCAATCTAGGGGGGCAATACGAGCAGTACTTC. Full variable domain (outside the CDR3, taken from reference TRBV5-4 and TRBJ2-7): ETGVTQSPTHLIKTRGQQVTLRCSSQSGHNTVSWYQQALGQGPQFIFQYYREEENGRGNFPPRFSGLQFPNYSSELNVNALELDDSALYLCASSNLGGQYEQYFGPGTRLTVT.

This clonotype was picked up many times. The chain has TRBV6-4 and TRBJ1-1; no definite D call. Per germline, CDR1 MRHNA and CDR2 SNTAGT. V was trimmed by 4 bases and J by 5 bases, leaving 11 bases between them. The CDR3 covers 13 residues. In DNA, the CDR3 is TGTGCCAGCAGTGTCCTGCGAGGGACTGAAGCTTTCTTT. Translation: CASSVLRGTEAFF.

The chain combines TRBV5-1 with TRBJ2-1; 9 bases are a match to TRBD1. Germline CDR1 and CDR2: SGHRS and YFSETQ. The CDR3 is 14 amino acids. With 3 bases clipped from V and 7 bases from J, the junction kept 5 bases outside the gene matches. In nucleotides, the CDR3 is TGCGCCAGCAGCTCGACAGGGGGTGGTAATGAGCAGTTCTTC. Protein: CASSSTGGGNEQFF.

V gene TRBV6-1 combines with J gene TRBJ1-2; 7 nucleotides align to TRBD1. Germline loops: CDR1 MNHNS, CDR2 SASEGT. Losses at the gene ends were 8 bases for V and 2 bases for J; bases not matched to a gene: 14. The CDR3 runs to 16 residues. The CDR3 spells CASSLTPTGSNYGYTF. CDR3 sequence (DNA): TGTGCCAGCTCACTCACTCCGACAGGGAGCAACTATGGCTACACCTTC.

This clonotype appeared many times. The gene calls are TRBV19 and TRBJ1-6; tentatively, D is TRBD1 (5 bases). Looked up from germline, CDR1 is LNHDA and CDR2 is SQIVND (reference sequence). The CDR3 runs 17 residues. V lost 6 bases and J lost 6, with 21 bases in between. DNA for the CDR3: TGTGCCAGTAGCCCCCTGGGTGGGGCATGGGCTAATTCACCCCTCCACTTT. It encodes CASSPLGGAWANSPLHF.

J is TRBJ2-2 and V is TRBV4-2; D not resolved. The germline V gene has CDR1 LGHNA and CDR2 YNFKEQ. V gave up 0 bases and J gave up 2 bases, with 10 bases separating them. This CDR3 has 16 amino acids. The CDR3 protein is CASSQDRYKNTGELFF. As DNA, the CDR3 is TGTGCCAGCAGCCAAGATCGGTACAAAAACACCGGGGAGCTGTTTTTT.

This clonotype came up a few times. The junction shows a germline mismatch at one end, possibly a read error. The chain is built from TRBV5-3 and TRBJ2-5; 8 bases map to TRBD1. TRBV5-3 is designated an ORF whose function remains uncertain. This CDR3 comprises 15 residues. This chain's CDR3 is CASSLKQGVQETQYF. In nucleotides, the CDR3 is TGTGCCAGCAGCTTAAAACAGGGGGTCCAGGAGACCCAGTACTTC.

CDR3 amino acids: CAWTLAGFSNEQFF. CDR3 DNA: TGTGCCTGGACCCTAGCGGGGTTTAGTAATGAGCAGTTCTTC. This chain joins TRBV30 and TRBJ2-1; 9 bases map to TRBD2. The length of the CDR3 is 14 residues. The germline CDR1 and CDR2 sequences are GTSNPN and SVGIG (reference sequence). V was pared by 4 bases and J by 7 bases, with 8 bases of the junction left unmatched.

This clonotype was recorded many times. This chain joins TRBV5-6 and TRBJ2-7; D perhaps matches TRBD2 (7 bases). Trimming stripped 4 bases from V and 2 bases from J, with 16 bases between. Germline CDR1 reads SGHDT; CDR2 reads YYEEEE. The CDR3 consists of 15 residues. CDR3 protein: CASSKRGTTTYEQYF. CDR3 DNA: TGTGCCAGCAGCAAGAGGGGGACTACCACCTACGAGCAGTACTTC.

This clonotype was observed a handful of times. The rearrangement links TRBV3-1 to TRBJ2-1; 9 bases map to TRBD2. This CDR3 region has 15 residues. CDR1 and CDR2 from the germline V gene are LGHDT and YNNKEL (reference sequence). J was trimmed by 12 bases and V by 4 bases; bases with no gene match: 13. The CDR3 loop reads CASSPRLAVNLVQFF. CDR3 sequence (DNA): TGTGCCAGCAGCCCCCGACTAGCGGTCAACCTCGTGCAGTTCTTC.

This clonotype has more than one count but fewer than ten. The rearrangement uses TRBV12-3 or TRBV12-4 and TRBJ1-1; D remains unclear. The CDR3 covers 19 residues. Trimming took 8 bases from V and 3 from J, leaving 31 bases between them. In nucleotides, the CDR3 is TGTGCCAGCTCAACTCTTCCTAGGGCAGGCCCCGGGATGGACACTGAAGCTTTCTTT. Its protein product is CASSTLPRAGPGMDTEAFF.

This clonotype was observed many times. The chain carries TRBV20-1 and TRBJ2-5; no clear D. Trimming shortened V by 3 bases and J by 3 bases, and 8 bases separated the two germline ends. This CDR3 has 12 residues. Germline V gene sequence: CDR1 DFQATT, CDR2 SNEGSKA (reference sequence). The CDR3 loop is CSASLGKETQYF. CDR3 nucleotide sequence: TGCAGTGCTAGTTTGGGTAAAGAGACCCAGTACTTC.